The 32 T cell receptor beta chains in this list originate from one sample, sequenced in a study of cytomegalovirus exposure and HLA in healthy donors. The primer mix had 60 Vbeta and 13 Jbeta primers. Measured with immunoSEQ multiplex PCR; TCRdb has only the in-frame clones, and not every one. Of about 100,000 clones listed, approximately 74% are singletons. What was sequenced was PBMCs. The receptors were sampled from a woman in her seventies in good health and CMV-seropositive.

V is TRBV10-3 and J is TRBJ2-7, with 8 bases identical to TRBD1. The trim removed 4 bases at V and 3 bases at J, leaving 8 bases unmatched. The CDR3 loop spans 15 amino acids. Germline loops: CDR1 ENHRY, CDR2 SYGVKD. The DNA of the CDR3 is TGTGCCATCAGTGGCGGGACAGGCGCTAGCTACGAGCAGTACTTC. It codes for CAISGGTGASYEQYF.

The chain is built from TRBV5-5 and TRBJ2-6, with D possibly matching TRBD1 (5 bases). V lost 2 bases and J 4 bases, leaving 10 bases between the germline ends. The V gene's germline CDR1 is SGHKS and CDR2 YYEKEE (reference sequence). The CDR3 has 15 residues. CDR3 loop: CASSFTGLGANVLTF. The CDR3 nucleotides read TGTGCCAGCAGCTTTACAGGCTTGGGGGCCAACGTCCTGACTTTC.

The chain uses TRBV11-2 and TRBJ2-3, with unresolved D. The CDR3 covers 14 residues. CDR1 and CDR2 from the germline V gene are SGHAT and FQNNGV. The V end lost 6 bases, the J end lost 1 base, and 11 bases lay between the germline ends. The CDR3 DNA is TGTGCCAGCAGTCTATCTCGGGGCACAGATACGCAGTATTTT. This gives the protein CASSLSRGTDTQYF.

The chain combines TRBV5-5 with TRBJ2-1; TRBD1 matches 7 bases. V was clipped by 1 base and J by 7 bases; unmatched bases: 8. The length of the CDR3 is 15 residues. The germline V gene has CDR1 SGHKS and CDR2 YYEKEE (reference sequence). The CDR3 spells CASSLLTTGRNEQFF. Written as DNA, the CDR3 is TGTGCCAGCAGCTTGCTGACGACAGGGCGGAATGAGCAGTTCTTC. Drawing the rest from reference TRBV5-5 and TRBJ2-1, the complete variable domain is DAGVTQSPTHLIKTRGQQVTLRCSPISGHKSVSWYQQVLGQGPQFIFQYYEKEERGRGNFPDRFSARQFPNYSSELNVNALLLGDSALYLCASSLLTTGRNEQFFGPGTRLTVL.

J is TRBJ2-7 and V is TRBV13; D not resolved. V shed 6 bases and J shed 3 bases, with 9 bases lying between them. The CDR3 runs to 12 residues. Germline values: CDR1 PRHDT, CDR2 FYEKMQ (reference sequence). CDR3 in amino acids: CASSLGYYEQYF. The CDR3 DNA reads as TGTGCCAGCAGTCTCGGGTACTACGAGCAGTACTTC. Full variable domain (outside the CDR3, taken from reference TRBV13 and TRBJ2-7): AAGVIQSPRHLIKEKRETATLKCYPIPRHDTVYWYQQGPGQDPQFLISFYEKMQSDKGSIPDRFSAQQFSDYHSELNMSSLELGDSALYFCASSLGYYEQYFGPGTRLTVT.

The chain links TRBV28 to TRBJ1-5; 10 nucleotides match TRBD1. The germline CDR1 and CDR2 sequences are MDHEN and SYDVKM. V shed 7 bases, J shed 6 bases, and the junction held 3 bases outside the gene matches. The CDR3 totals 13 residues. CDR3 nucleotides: TGTGCCAGCACCGGGACAGGGGTTCAGCCCCAGCATTTT. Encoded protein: CASTGTGVQPQHF. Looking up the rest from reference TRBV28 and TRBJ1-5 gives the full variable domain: DVKVTQSSRYLVKRTGEKVFLECVQDMDHENMFWYRQDPGLGLRLIYFSYDVKMKEKGDIPEGYSVSREKKERFSLILESASTNQTSMYLCASTGTGVQPQHFGDGTRLSIL.

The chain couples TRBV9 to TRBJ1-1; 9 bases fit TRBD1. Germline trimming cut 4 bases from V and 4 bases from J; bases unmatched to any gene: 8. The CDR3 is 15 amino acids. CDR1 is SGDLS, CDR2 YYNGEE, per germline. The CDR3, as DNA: TGTGCCAGCAGCCCGACTACAGGGGGCATCACTGAAGCTTTCTTT. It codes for CASSPTTGGITEAFF.

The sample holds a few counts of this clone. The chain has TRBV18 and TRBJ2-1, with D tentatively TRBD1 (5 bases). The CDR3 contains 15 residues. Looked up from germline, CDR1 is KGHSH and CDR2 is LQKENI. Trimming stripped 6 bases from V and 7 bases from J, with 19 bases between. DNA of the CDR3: TGTGCCAGCTCTCCCGGCAACAGGTTGGGGAATGAGCAGTTCTTC. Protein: CASSPGNRLGNEQFF.

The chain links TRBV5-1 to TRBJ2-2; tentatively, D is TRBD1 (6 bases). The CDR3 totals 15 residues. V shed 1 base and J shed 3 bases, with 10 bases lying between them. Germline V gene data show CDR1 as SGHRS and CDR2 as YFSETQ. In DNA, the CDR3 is TGCGCCAGCAGCTTGTTTTCAGGGGACACCGGGGAGCTGTTTTTT. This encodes CASSLFSGDTGELFF.

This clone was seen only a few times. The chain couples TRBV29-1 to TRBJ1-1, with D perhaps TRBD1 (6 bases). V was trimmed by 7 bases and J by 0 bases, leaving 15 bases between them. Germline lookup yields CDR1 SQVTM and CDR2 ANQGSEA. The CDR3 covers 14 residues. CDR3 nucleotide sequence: TGCAGCGCCCATCAGGGGCAGTTGAACACTGAAGCTTTCTTT. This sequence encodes CSAHQGQLNTEAFF.

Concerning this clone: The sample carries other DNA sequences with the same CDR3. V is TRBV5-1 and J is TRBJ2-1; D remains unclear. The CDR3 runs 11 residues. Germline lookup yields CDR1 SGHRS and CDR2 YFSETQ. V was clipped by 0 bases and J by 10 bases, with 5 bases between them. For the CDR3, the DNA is TGCGCCAGCAGCTTGGACAGAGAGCAGTTCTTC. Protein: CASSLDREQFF.

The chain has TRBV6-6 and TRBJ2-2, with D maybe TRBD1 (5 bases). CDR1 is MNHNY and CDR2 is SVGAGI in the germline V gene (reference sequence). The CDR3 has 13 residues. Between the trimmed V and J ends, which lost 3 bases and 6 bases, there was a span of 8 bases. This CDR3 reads CASSYGAAGELFF. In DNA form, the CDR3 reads TGTGCCAGCAGTTATGGGGCGGCCGGGGAGCTGTTTTTT.

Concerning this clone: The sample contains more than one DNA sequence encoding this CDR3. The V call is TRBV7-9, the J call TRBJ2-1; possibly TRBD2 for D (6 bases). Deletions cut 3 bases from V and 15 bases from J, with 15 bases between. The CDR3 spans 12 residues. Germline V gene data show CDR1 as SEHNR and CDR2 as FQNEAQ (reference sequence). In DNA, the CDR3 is TGTGCCAGCAGCTTGGACTACCCTCATGGGTTCTTC. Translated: CASSLDYPHGFF.

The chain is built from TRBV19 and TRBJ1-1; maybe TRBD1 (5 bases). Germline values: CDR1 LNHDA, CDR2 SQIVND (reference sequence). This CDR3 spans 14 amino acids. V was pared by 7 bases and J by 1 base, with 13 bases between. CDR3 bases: TGTGCCAGTAATCAGGGTGAACGGAACACTGAAGCTTTCTTT. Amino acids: CASNQGERNTEAFF.

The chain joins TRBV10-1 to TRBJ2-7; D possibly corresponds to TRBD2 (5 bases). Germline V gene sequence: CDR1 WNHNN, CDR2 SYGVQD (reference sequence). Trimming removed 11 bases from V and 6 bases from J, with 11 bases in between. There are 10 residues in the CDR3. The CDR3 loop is CAAEVGEQYF. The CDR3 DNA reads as TGCGCCGCGGAGGTGGGCGAGCAGTACTTC.

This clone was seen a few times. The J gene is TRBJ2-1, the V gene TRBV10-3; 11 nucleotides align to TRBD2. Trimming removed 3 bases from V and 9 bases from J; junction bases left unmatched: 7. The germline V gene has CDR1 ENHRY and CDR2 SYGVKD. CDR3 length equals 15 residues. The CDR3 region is CAISDATSGMGEQFF. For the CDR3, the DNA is TGTGCCATCAGTGACGCGACTAGCGGGATGGGTGAGCAGTTCTTC.

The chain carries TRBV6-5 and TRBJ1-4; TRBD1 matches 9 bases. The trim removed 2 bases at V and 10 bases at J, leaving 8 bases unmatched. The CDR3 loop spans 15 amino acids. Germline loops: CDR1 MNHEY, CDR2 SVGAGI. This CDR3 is CASSYGGQGEGKLFF. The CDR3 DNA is TGTGCCAGCAGTTACGGGGGACAGGGCGAAGGAAAACTGTTTTTT.

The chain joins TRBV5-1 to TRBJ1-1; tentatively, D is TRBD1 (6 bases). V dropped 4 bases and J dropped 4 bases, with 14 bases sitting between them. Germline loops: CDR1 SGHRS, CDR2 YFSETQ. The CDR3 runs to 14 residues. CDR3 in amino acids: CASSGDNKGTEAFF. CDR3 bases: TGCGCCAGCAGCGGGGACAACAAAGGCACTGAAGCTTTCTTT. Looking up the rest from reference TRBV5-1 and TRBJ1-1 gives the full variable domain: KAGVTQTPRYLIKTRGQQVTLSCSPISGHRSVSWYQQTPGQGLQFLFEYFSETQRNKGNFPGRFSGRQFSNSRSEMNVSTLELGDSALYLCASSGDNKGTEAFFGQGTRLTVV.

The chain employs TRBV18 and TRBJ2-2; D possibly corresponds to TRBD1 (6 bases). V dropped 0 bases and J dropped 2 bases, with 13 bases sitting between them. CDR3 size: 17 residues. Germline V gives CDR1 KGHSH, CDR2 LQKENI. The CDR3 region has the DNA TGTGCCAGCTCACCACCGATCCGGACAGTCAACACCGGGGAGCTGTTTTTT. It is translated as CASSPPIRTVNTGELFF. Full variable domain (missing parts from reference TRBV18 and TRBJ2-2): NAGVMQNPRHLVRRRGQEARLRCSPMKGHSHVYWYRQLPEEGLKFMVYLQKENIIDESGMPKERFSAEFPKEGPSILRIQQVVRGDSAAYFCASSPPIRTVNTGELFFGEGSRLTVL.

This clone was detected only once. CDR3 nucleotides: TGTGCCAGCAGCTTGGGAAAAAAAGGGGGCCGGGAGACCCAGTACTTC. It codes for CASSLGKKGGRETQYF. This chain uses TRBV11-2 with TRBJ2-5, with 7 bases aligning to TRBD1. In germline, CDR1 is SGHAT, CDR2 FQNNGV. With 3 bases clipped from V and 5 bases from J, the junction kept 12 bases outside the gene matches. The CDR3 contains 16 residues.

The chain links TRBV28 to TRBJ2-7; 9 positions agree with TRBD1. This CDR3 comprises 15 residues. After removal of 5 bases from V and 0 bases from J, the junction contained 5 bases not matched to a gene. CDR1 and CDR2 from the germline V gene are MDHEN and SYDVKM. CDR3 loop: CASSPGDRASYEQYF. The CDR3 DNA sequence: TGTGCCAGCAGTCCAGGGGACAGGGCCTCCTACGAGCAGTACTTC.

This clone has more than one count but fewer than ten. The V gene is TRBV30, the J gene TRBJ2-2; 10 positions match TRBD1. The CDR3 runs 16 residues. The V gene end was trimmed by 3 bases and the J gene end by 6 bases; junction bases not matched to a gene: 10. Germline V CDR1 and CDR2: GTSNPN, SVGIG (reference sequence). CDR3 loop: CAWRLGQGGGAGELFF. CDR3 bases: TGTGCCTGGAGGCTCGGACAGGGGGGGGGTGCCGGGGAGCTGTTTTTT.

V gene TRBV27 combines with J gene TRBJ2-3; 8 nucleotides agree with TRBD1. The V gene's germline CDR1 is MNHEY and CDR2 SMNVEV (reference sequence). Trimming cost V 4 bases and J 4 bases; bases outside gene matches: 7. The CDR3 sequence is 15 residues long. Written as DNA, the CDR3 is TGTGCCAGCAGTTACCAGGGGGCTCCGTCAGATACGCAGTATTTT. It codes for CASSYQGAPSDTQYF.

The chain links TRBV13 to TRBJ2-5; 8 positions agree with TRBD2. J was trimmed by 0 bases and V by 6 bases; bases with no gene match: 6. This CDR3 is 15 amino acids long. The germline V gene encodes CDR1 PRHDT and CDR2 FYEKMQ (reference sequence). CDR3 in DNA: TGTGCCAGCAGTTCTTTAGCGGGGAACCAAGAGACCCAGTACTTC. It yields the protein CASSSLAGNQETQYF. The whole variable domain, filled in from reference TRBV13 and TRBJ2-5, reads AAGVIQSPRHLIKEKRETATLKCYPIPRHDTVYWYQQGPGQDPQFLISFYEKMQSDKGSIPDRFSAQQFSDYHSELNMSSLELGDSALYFCASSSLAGNQETQYFGPGTRLLVL.

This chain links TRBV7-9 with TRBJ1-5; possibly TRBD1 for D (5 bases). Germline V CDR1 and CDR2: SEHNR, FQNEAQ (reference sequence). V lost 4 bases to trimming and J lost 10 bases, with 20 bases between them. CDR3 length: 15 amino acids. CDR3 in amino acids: CASSSMGGGGNPQHF. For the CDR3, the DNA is TGTGCCAGCAGCTCTATGGGGGGAGGAGGGAACCCCCAGCATTTT.

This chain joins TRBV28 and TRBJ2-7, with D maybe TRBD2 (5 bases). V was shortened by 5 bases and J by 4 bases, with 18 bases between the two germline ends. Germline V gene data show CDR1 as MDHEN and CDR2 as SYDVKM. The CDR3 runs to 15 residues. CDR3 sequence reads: CASSPPGVRLYEQYF. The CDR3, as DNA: TGTGCCAGCAGTCCCCCCGGCGTGAGACTATACGAGCAGTACTTC.

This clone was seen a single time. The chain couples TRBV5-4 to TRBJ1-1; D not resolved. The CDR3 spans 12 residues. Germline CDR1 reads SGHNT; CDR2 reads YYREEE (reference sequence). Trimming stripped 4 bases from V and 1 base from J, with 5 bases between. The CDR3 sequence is CASSLSNTEAFF. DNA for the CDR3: TGTGCCAGCAGCCTATCGAACACTGAAGCTTTCTTT.

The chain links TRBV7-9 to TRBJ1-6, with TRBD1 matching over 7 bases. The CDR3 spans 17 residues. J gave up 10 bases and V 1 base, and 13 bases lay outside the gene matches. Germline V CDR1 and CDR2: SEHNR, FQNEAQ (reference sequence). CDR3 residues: CASSLDAFRQGESPLHF. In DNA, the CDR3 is TGTGCCAGCAGCTTAGATGCTTTTAGGCAGGGGGAGTCACCCCTCCACTTT.

CDR3 residues: CASSFGLGTGVWGEQFF. The CDR3 DNA follows: TGTGCCAGCAGCTTCGGACTCGGGACAGGGGTTTGGGGTGAGCAGTTCTTC. The genes are TRBV7-9 and TRBJ2-1; 10 bases fit TRBD1. The CDR3 spans 17 residues. Per germline, CDR1 SEHNR and CDR2 FQNEAQ (reference sequence). V lost 3 bases and J lost 9; bases outside the gene matches: 14.

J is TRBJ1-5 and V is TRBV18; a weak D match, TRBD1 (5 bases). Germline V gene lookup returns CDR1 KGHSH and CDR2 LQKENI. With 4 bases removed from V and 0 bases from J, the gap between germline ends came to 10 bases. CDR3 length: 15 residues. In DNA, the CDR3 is TGTGCCAGCTCACTAGACAGAAATAGCAATCAGCCCCAGCATTTT. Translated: CASSLDRNSNQPQHF. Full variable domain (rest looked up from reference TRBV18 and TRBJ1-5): NAGVMQNPRHLVRRRGQEARLRCSPMKGHSHVYWYRQLPEEGLKFMVYLQKENIIDESGMPKERFSAEFPKEGPSILRIQQVVRGDSAAYFCASSLDRNSNQPQHFGDGTRLSIL.

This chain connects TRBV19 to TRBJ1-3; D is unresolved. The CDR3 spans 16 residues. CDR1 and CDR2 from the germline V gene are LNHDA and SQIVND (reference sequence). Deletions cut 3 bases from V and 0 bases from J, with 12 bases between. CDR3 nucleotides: TGTGCCAGTAGTATCAGGTCTTCCTTCTCTGGAAACACCATATATTTT. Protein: CASSIRSSFSGNTIYF.

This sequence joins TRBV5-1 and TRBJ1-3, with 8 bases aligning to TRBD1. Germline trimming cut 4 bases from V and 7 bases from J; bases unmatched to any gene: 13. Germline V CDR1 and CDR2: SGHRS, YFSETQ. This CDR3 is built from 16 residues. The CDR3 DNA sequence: TGCGCCAGCAGCCCAACTACACCGGACAGGGCGAACACCATATATTTT. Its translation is CASSPTTPDRANTIYF.